These T cell receptor beta chains were read from a single sample in a study of cytomegalovirus exposure and HLA in healthy donors. TCRdb's copy holds only in-frame clones and misses some; the assay was immunoSEQ multiplex PCR. The sample shows 100,000 or so clones, around 85% of them seen only once. Sequenced material: PBMCs. The receptors derive from a man aged 30 to 39 in good health and CMV-seronegative. Both conserved end residues are part of each CDR3. The D gene is left open where the match is weak. Expanded clones get a size class; other rows say once, few or many, or leave the size out.

d_call: .
clone_size: .
v_call: TRBV14
j_call: TRBJ1-4
cdr3_nt: TGTGCCAGCAGCCAAGTTATCGGGTTT
cdr3_aa: CASSQVIGF

d_call: TRBD1
clone_size: .
v_call: TRBV27
j_call: TRBJ2-1
cdr3_nt: TGTGCCAGCAGCCCCACAGGGGTCCATGAGCAGTTCTTC
cdr3_aa: CASSPTGVHEQFF

d_call: .
clone_size: .
v_call: TRBV2
j_call: TRBJ1-6
cdr3_nt: TGTGCCAGCAGTTCACAGCGGACGGGGGATTCACCCCTCCACTTT
cdr3_aa: CASSSQRTGDSPLHF

d_call: .
clone_size: .
v_call: TRBV28
j_call: TRBJ2-3
cdr3_nt: TGTGCCAGCAACCAAAGGGACTTCCATTGGACGCAGTATTTT
cdr3_aa: CASNQRDFHWTQYF

d_call: TRBD1
clone_size: .
v_call: TRBV15
j_call: TRBJ2-4
cdr3_nt: TGTGCCACCAGCAGCTCGACAGGGGTAGCCAAAAACATTCAGTACTTC
cdr3_aa: CATSSSTGVAKNIQYF

d_call: TRBD2
clone_size: .
v_call: TRBV7-9
j_call: TRBJ2-5
cdr3_nt: TGTGCCAGCAGCGCCCCCACGTGGGAGGGACAAGAGACCCAGTACTTC
cdr3_aa: CASSAPTWEGQETQYF

d_call: .
clone_size: .
v_call: TRBV27
j_call: TRBJ2-7
cdr3_nt: TGTGCCAGCAGTGAGTCCAGAGGGGAGTGGGCGGGGGAGCAGTACTTC
cdr3_aa: CASSESRGEWAGEQYF

d_call: TRBD1
clone_size: .
v_call: TRBV6-4
j_call: TRBJ1-2
cdr3_nt: TGTGCCAGCAGTGACTCGACCACAGGGGAATGGGTTTACTATGGCTACACCTTC
cdr3_aa: CASSDSTTGEWVYYGYTF

d_call: .
clone_size: .
v_call: TRBV5-4
j_call: TRBJ2-3
cdr3_nt: TGTGCCAGCAGCCTGAGGGGGGGCGCGAGCACAGATACGCAGTATTTT
cdr3_aa: CASSLRGGASTDTQYF

d_call: .
clone_size: .
v_call: TRBV2
j_call: TRBJ1-1
cdr3_nt: TGTGCCAGCAGTGAACAGGGCCGATTTCTAACTGAAGCTTTCTTT
cdr3_aa: CASSEQGRFLTEAFF

d_call: .
clone_size: .
v_call: TRBV15
j_call: TRBJ2-7
cdr3_nt: TGTGCCACCCGCTCGATAGTCTCCTACGAGCAGTACTTC
cdr3_aa: CATRSIVSYEQYF

d_call: .
clone_size: .
v_call: TRBV4-1
j_call: TRBJ2-2
cdr3_nt: TGCGCCAGCAGCCTCCGTGCTTGGTCAGGGGCCCTCCACACCGGGGAGCTGTTTTTT
cdr3_aa: CASSLRAWSGALHTGELFF

d_call: TRBD1
clone_size: .
v_call: TRBV6-5
j_call: TRBJ1-2
cdr3_nt: TGTGCCAGCAGTTACGACTTCTCGGGACAGGGTCAGACCTTC
cdr3_aa: CASSYDFSGQGQTF

d_call: TRBD2
clone_size: .
v_call: TRBV5-4
j_call: TRBJ2-7
cdr3_nt: TGTGCCAGCAGCACGCGGACTAGCGGGACCTACGAGCAGTACTTC
cdr3_aa: CASSTRTSGTYEQYF

d_call: TRBD2
clone_size: .
v_call: TRBV4-1
j_call: TRBJ2-3
cdr3_nt: TGCGCCAGCAGCCGCCAACTAGCGGGGTTGTCAACAGATACGCAGTATTTT
cdr3_aa: CASSRQLAGLSTDTQYF

d_call: .
clone_size: .
v_call: TRBV10-3
j_call: TRBJ1-1
cdr3_nt: TGTGCCACCAGAGGTGTCCGCGGAAACACTGAAGCTTTCTTT
cdr3_aa: CATRGVRGNTEAFF

d_call: .
clone_size: few
v_call: TRBV4-2
j_call: TRBJ1-6
cdr3_nt: TGTGCCAGCAGCCAAGTGGGCTCAGATTCACCCCTCCACTTT
cdr3_aa: CASSQVGSDSPLHF

d_call: TRBD2
clone_size: .
v_call: TRBV4-2
j_call: TRBJ2-1
cdr3_nt: TGTGCCAGCAGCCAAGATTCGCCTAGCGGGAGGGCCAATGAGCAGTTCTTC
cdr3_aa: CASSQDSPSGRANEQFF

d_call: TRBD1
clone_size: .
v_call: TRBV6-5
j_call: TRBJ2-2
cdr3_nt: TGTGCCAGCGAAGACAGGGGCGAGGGGGCCGGGGAGCTGTTTTTT
cdr3_aa: CASEDRGEGAGELFF

d_call: .
clone_size: .
v_call: TRBV13
j_call: TRBJ2-1
cdr3_nt: TGTGCCAGCAGCTTAGTCAACGGCAATGAGCAGTTCTTC
cdr3_aa: CASSLVNGNEQFF

d_call: TRBD1
clone_size: .
v_call: TRBV30
j_call: TRBJ2-1
cdr3_nt: TGTGCCTGGGATATAACAGGGGGCAGTGAGCAGTTCTTC
cdr3_aa: CAWDITGGSEQFF

d_call: .
clone_size: .
v_call: TRBV29-1
j_call: TRBJ2-6
cdr3_nt: TGCAGCGTTCCCTTCCGACAATCTGGGGCCAACGTCCTGACTTTC
cdr3_aa: CSVPFRQSGANVLTF

d_call: TRBD1
clone_size: .
v_call: TRBV19
j_call: TRBJ1-2
cdr3_nt: TGTGCCAGTAGCTCCGACAGGGGGCTTGAGGGCTATGGCTACACCTTC
cdr3_aa: CASSSDRGLEGYGYTF